This is a list of T cell receptor beta chains from one sample in a study of blood T cell repertoires in COVID-19. TCRdb's copy holds only in-frame clones and misses some; the assay was immunoSEQ multiplex PCR. The table shows hundreds of thousands of clones, with approximately 92% occurring only once. Sequenced material: PBMCs or T cells enriched from blood (not recorded which). The receptor source for this set is a man younger than 40 who had recovered from COVID-19. Both conserved end residues are part of each CDR3. The D gene is left open where the match is weak. Size tells how often a clone was seen (once, few, many) or the class of an expanded clone, and some rows leave it out.

j_call,d_call,clone_size,v_call,cdr3_nt,cdr3_aa
TRBJ1-3,TRBD1,-,TRBV18,TGTGCCAGCTCACCCTACATACAGGGGGCTATTGGAAACACCATATATTTT,CASSPYIQGAIGNTIYF
TRBJ2-5,-,few,TRBV7-9,TGTGCCAGCAGCTTAGCGTTGAAAACAGGTTACCAAGAGACCCAGTACTTC,CASSLALKTGYQETQYF
TRBJ2-7,TRBD1,-,TRBV5-4,TGTGCCAGCACCCGGGACAGGAACTACGAGCAGTACTTC,CASTRDRNYEQYF
TRBJ2-5,TRBD2,-,TRBV20-1,TGCAGTGCTAGTGAAGGGACTAGCGATCAAGAGACCCAGTACTTC,CSASEGTSDQETQYF
TRBJ2-7,-,-,TRBV5-4,TGTGCCAGCAGCTTGATTGGGCAGGCCGCTGGGTTTTACGAGCAGTACTTC,CASSLIGQAAGFYEQYF
TRBJ2-1,TRBD2,-,TRBV27,TGTGCCAGCAGTTTATCCCGGACTAGCGGGAGGAGCTACAATGAGCAGTTCTTC,CASSLSRTSGRSYNEQFF
TRBJ2-5,-,-,TRBV15,TGTGCCACCAGCAGAGATTTCCAGGTGGGAGCCGAGACCCAGTACTTC,CATSRDFQVGAETQYF
TRBJ2-5,TRBD1,-,TRBV27,TGTGCCAGCAGTTCTACAGACAGGGGGCGAATGAGGACCCAGTACTTC,CASSSTDRGRMRTQYF
TRBJ1-1,-,-,TRBV9,TGTGCCAGCAGCCCCGGGACACTCAGCGTCGCTTTCTTT,CASSPGTLSVAFF
TRBJ1-4,-,-,TRBV19,TGTGCCAGTAGGTCGCTGGAGGGCCGTGAAAAACTGTTTTTT,CASRSLEGREKLFF
TRBJ1-5,-,-,TRBV19,TGTGCCAGTAGGATCGGCGGCCGAGGAGGCAATCAGCCCCAGCATTTT,CASRIGGRGGNQPQHF
TRBJ1-5,-,-,TRBV6-5,TGTGCCAGCGAAGTAGGGGTTAACAATCAGCCCCAGCATTTT,CASEVGVNNQPQHF
TRBJ2-7,TRBD1,-,TRBV24-1,TGTGCCACCAGTGACAGGACAGGGAGAGGCTCCTACGAGCAGTACTTC,CATSDRTGRGSYEQYF
TRBJ1-6,-,-,TRBV5-1,TGCGCCAGCAGCGAGGTGAGCCCCAATTCACCCCTCCACTTT,CASSEVSPNSPLHF
TRBJ2-6,TRBD1,-,TRBV2,TGTGCCAGCAAAAGGGACAGCGGTAACTCTGGGGCCAACGTCCTGACTTTC,CASKRDSGNSGANVLTF
TRBJ2-7,TRBD1,-,TRBV28,TGTGCCAGCACCGACAGGGCTCACGAGCAGTACTTC,CASTDRAHEQYF